The text below deals with one TCR beta chain. PCR used 60 Vbeta primers and 13 Jbeta primers. This table comes from immunoSEQ multiplex PCR, and its TCRdb copy is limited to in-frame clones, with some not included. Among 100,000 to 150,000 clones listed, over 70% were seen once. These data are taken from a study of cytomegalovirus exposure and HLA in healthy donors. The length of the CDR3 is 11 residues. Trimming took 5 bases from V and 7 from J, leaving 5 bases between them. Germline V lookup: CDR1 SEHNR, CDR2 FQNEAQ (reference sequence). The sample was PBMCs. This clonotype was obtained from a man aged 18 to 29 in good health and CMV-seropositive. This sequence joins TRBV7-9 and TRBJ2-2; D gene ambiguous. CDR3 DNA sequence: TGTGCCAGCAGCCCCGTCGGGGAGCTGTTTTTT. The encoded protein is CASSPVGELFF.